The 29 T cell receptor beta chains below all came from one sample that was sequenced in a study of early T cells in non-severe SARS-CoV-2 infection (dated by TCRdb to about 2021). The library was produced with 5' RACE. The sequencing machine was a NextSeq 500. TCRdb trimmed the raw reads at Q25, called clones with MiXCR and kept productive beta chains. Each entry merges the rows of one CDR3 protein and shows their most common DNA and genes. This sample lists some 25,000 distinct CDR3 sequences; roughly 6% were detected once. Jointly, the top ten make up 2% to 3% of the sample. The sample was whole blood. Receptors originate from an adult who was a healthcare worker with PCR-confirmed SARS-CoV-2 infection or an uninfected control (not recorded which).

The rearrangement links TRBV5-1 to TRBJ2-1, with 8 bases identical to TRBD2. The germline V gene has CDR1 SGHRS and CDR2 YFSETQ. The J segment lost 0 bases and the V segment lost 6 bases, leaving 5 bases of the junction unmatched. This CDR3 region has 15 residues. The CDR3 spells CASTRGGSSYNEQFF. The CDR3 nucleotides are TGCGCCAGCACACGGGGGGGCAGCTCCTACAATGAGCAGTTCTTC. Full variable domain (outside the CDR3, taken from reference TRBV5-1 and TRBJ2-1): KAGVTQTPRYLIKTRGQQVTLSCSPISGHRSVSWYQQTPGQGLQFLFEYFSETQRNKGNFPGRFSGRQFSNSRSEMNVSTLELGDSALYLCASTRGGSSYNEQFFGPGTRLTVL.

This clonotype was detected many times. J is TRBJ2-1 and V is TRBV5-4, with a tentative D call TRBD1 (5 bases). CDR1 SGHNT and CDR2 YYREEE come from the germline V gene (reference sequence). There are 16 residues in the CDR3. The V and J ends lost 0 bases and 6 bases respectively, with 16 bases between them. CDR3 nucleotide sequence: TGTGCCAGCAGCTTGGGTGGGGCGTCAGGTGCCAATGAGCAGTTCTTC. The encoded protein is CASSLGGASGANEQFF.

This clonotype was detected many times. DNA for the CDR3: TGCAGCCTCTTCACGGGGGCCTACAATGAGCAGTTCTTC. Protein: CSLFTGAYNEQFF. The V gene is TRBV29-1, the J gene TRBJ2-1, with TRBD2 as a possible D gene (6 bases). The CDR3 has 13 amino acids. Trimming took off 8 bases at V and 2 bases at J, with 13 bases between the two ends. Germline CDR1 is SQVTM and CDR2 is ANQGSEA.

This chain connects TRBV25-1 to TRBJ1-1; D gene unclear. V shed 4 bases and J shed 4 bases, with 16 bases lying between them. Germline-derived CDR1 and CDR2 are MGHDK and SYGVNS. This CDR3 contains 15 residues. In nucleotides, the CDR3 is TGTGCCAGCAGTGCGAACAGAGGATTTGGCACTGAAGCTTTCTTT. It codes for CASSANRGFGTEAFF. Based on the CDR3 plus reference TRBV25-1 and TRBJ1-1, the full variable domain is EADIYQTPRYLVIGTGKKITLECSQTMGHDKMYWYQQDPGMELHLIHYSYGVNSTEKGDLSSESTVSRIRTEHFPLTLESARPSHTSQYLCASSANRGFGTEAFFGQGTRLTVV.

In this sample, this clonotype turned up a few times. CDR3 bases: TGCAGCGTTTGCAGGGTTGCCTACAATGAGCAGTTCTTC. Its protein product is CSVCRVAYNEQFF. This chain links TRBV29-1 with TRBJ2-1, with D possibly matching TRBD1 (5 bases). V gave up 5 bases and J gave up 2 bases, with 10 bases separating them. Germline V CDR1 and CDR2: SQVTM, ANQGSEA. CDR3 length: 13 amino acids.

This clonotype occurred many times. This rearrangement joins TRBV18 to TRBJ1-4, with TRBD1 matching 7 bases. V trimming: 6 bases; J trimming: 4 bases; junction bases outside the gene matches: 2. Germline V CDR1 and CDR2: KGHSH, LQKENI. The CDR3 spans 13 residues. The CDR3 reads CASSRDSNEKLFF. The CDR3 bases are TGTGCCAGCTCGCGGGACAGTAATGAAAAACTGTTTTTT.

Points on this clonotype: With a much larger clone just one base away, this may be a read error. The genes are TRBV5-1 and TRBJ2-5; D unclear. This CDR3 has 14 amino acids. Germline V gene lookup returns CDR1 SGHRS and CDR2 YFSETQ. CDR3 sequence reads: CATSFLDIQETQYF. DNA for the CDR3: TGCGCCACCAGCTTCCTAGACATCCAAGAGACCCAGTACTTC.

This clonotype has ten or more counts. The chain is built from TRBV5-6 and TRBJ1-6; no clear D gene. The CDR3 is 14 residues long. V was shortened by 0 bases and J by 8 bases, with 9 bases between the two germline ends. Germline CDR1 SGHDT, CDR2 YYEEEE. In DNA, the CDR3 is TGTGCCAGCAGCTTGGGACATCGGGATTCACCCCTCCACTTT. Encoded protein: CASSLGHRDSPLHF.

This clonotype occurred many times. The J gene is TRBJ1-1, the V gene TRBV5-1; D uncertain. The germline CDR1 and CDR2 sequences are SGHRS and YFSETQ. There are 15 residues in the CDR3. The V end lost 0 bases, the J end lost 1 base, and 10 bases lay between the germline ends. The CDR3 coding sequence is TGCGCCAGCAGCTTGGGCCCCTCGCCGAACACTGAAGCTTTCTTT. Protein: CASSLGPSPNTEAFF.

In this sample, this clonotype turned up a few times. V usage is TRBV5-6 and J usage is TRBJ2-3; D might be TRBD2 (5 bases). Between the trimmed V and J ends, which lost 2 bases and 6 bases, there was a span of 10 bases. This CDR3 comprises 13 residues. Germline V CDR1 and CDR2: SGHDT, YYEEEE. CDR3 sequence: CASSLNQRDTQYF. CDR3 DNA: TGTGCCAGCAGCTTAAACCAGCGGGATACGCAGTATTTT.

This clonotype is medium-sized within its sample. The chain uses TRBV5-1 and TRBJ2-3, with D perhaps given as TRBD1 or TRBD2 (5 bases each). CDR1 and CDR2 from the germline V gene are SGHRS and YFSETQ. The CDR3 covers 14 residues. Trimming stripped 3 bases from V and 2 bases from J, with 10 bases between. As DNA, the CDR3 is TGCGCCAGCAGCTCCGGGACCGACACAGATACGCAGTATTTT. It is translated as CASSSGTDTDTQYF.

This clonotype was counted between two and nine times. The CDR3 loop is CASSRDSEQYF. In DNA, the CDR3 is TGTGCCAGCAGTCGAGACAGCGAGCAGTACTTC. The chain is built from TRBV6-6 and TRBJ2-7, with a tentative D call TRBD1 (5 bases). The CDR3 sequence is 11 residues long. Germline lookup yields CDR1 MNHNY and CDR2 SVGAGI (reference sequence). V was clipped by 5 bases and J by 6 bases, with 8 bases between them.

The rearrangement uses TRBV5-5 and TRBJ2-3, with 7 nucleotides matching TRBD2. Germline V gene sequence: CDR1 SGHKS, CDR2 YYEKEE (reference sequence). V dropped 1 base and J dropped 2; count of bases not matched to a gene: 4. The length of the CDR3 is 15 residues. The CDR3 nucleotides read TGTGCCAGCAGCTTGTTTGCGGGAGCCACAGATACGCAGTATTTT. Its protein is CASSLFAGATDTQYF.

The rearrangement uses TRBV7-2 and TRBJ1-6, with D perhaps TRBD1 (6 bases). Trimming cost V 3 bases and J 9 bases, with 15 bases left between them. This CDR3 is 15 amino acids long. Germline V gene lookup returns CDR1 SGHTA and CDR2 FQGNSA. The CDR3 protein is CASSFANRESSPLHF. In DNA, the CDR3 is TGTGCCAGCAGCTTCGCTAACAGGGAGAGTTCACCCCTCCACTTT.

This clonotype was seen at least ten times. The V gene is TRBV19, the J gene TRBJ2-2; D not resolved. Trimming left V 5 bases short and J 2 bases short, with 12 bases between. There are 15 residues in the CDR3. Germline values: CDR1 LNHDA, CDR2 SQIVND (reference sequence). This chain's CDR3 is CASSVTILNTGELFF. The CDR3 region has the DNA TGTGCCAGTAGTGTGACCATATTAAACACCGGGGAGCTGTTTTTT. Together with reference TRBV19 and TRBJ2-2, the CDR3 gives the full variable domain: DGGITQSPKYLFRKEGQNVTLSCEQNLNHDAMYWYRQDPGQGLRLIYYSQIVNDFQKGDIAEGYSVSREKKESFPLTVTSAQKNPTAFYLCASSVTILNTGELFFGEGSRLTVL.

This clonotype was detected ten times or more. V gene TRBV28 combines with J gene TRBJ2-1, with TRBD2 identical over 9 bases. This CDR3 is 18 amino acids long. Germline CDR1 and CDR2: MDHEN and SYDVKM. The trim removed 3 bases at V and 3 bases at J, leaving 12 bases unmatched. This chain's CDR3 is CASSFNNPGRGGYNEQFF. CDR3 DNA: TGTGCCAGCAGTTTTAATAATCCTGGGCGGGGGGGCTACAATGAGCAGTTCTTC.

This clonotype was seen ten or more times. The chain recombines TRBV29-1 with TRBJ1-2; TRBD1 aligns across 7 bases. The germline CDR1 and CDR2 sequences are SQVTM and ANQGSEA. The J segment lost 4 bases and the V segment lost 6 bases, leaving 11 bases of the junction unmatched. The CDR3 totals 14 residues. CDR3 protein: CSVETRDSSYGYTF. The CDR3 nucleotides read TGCAGCGTCGAAACAAGGGACAGCAGCTATGGCTACACCTTC.

This clonotype showed up many times. The chain combines TRBV18 with TRBJ2-1; D is possibly TRBD1 (5 bases). CDR1 and CDR2 (germline): KGHSH, LQKENI. V lost 6 bases to trimming and J lost 7 bases, with 19 bases between them. CDR3 length: 15 residues. This CDR3 reads CASSNHWQGSNEQFF. DNA of the CDR3: TGTGCCAGCTCTAACCACTGGCAGGGATCGAATGAGCAGTTCTTC. The full variable domain, completed using reference TRBV18 and TRBJ2-1, is NAGVMQNPRHLVRRRGQEARLRCSPMKGHSHVYWYRQLPEEGLKFMVYLQKENIIDESGMPKERFSAEFPKEGPSILRIQQVVRGDSAAYFCASSNHWQGSNEQFFGPGTRLTVL.

Ten or more counts support this clonotype. This rearrangement joins TRBV3-1 to TRBJ2-3; no firm D call. The CDR3 length is 12 residues. CDR1 and CDR2 (germline): LGHDT, YNNKEL (reference sequence). V shed 1 base and J shed 4 bases, with 3 bases lying between them. The CDR3 is CASSQGPDTQYF. The CDR3 DNA sequence: TGTGCCAGCAGCCAAGGACCAGATACGCAGTATTTT.

This clonotype was detected ten times or more. The chain combines TRBV9 with TRBJ1-2, with D uncertain. CDR3 length: 15 amino acids. The V and J ends lost 4 bases and 8 bases respectively, with 21 bases between them. Germline CDR1 is SGDLS and CDR2 is YYNGEE. The CDR3 DNA reads TGTGCCAGCAGCCCTCGGACCGCGCCCGGGCGAGGCTACACCTTC. Translated, it gives CASSPRTAPGRGYTF.

This clonotype was seen at least ten times. The chain employs TRBV11-2 and TRBJ2-7; D is possibly TRBD2 (6 bases). Trimming took 5 bases from V and 7 from J, leaving 21 bases between them. CDR3 length: 15 amino acids. The V gene's germline CDR1 is SGHAT and CDR2 FQNNGV. The CDR3 reads CASSQRAGGLGEQYF. CDR3 in DNA: TGTGCCAGCAGCCAACGCGCTGGAGGGTTGGGGGAGCAGTACTTC.

Many counts were recorded for this clonotype. The chain has TRBV11-2 and TRBJ2-1; no definite D call. The CDR3 consists of 12 residues. Germline values: CDR1 SGHAT, CDR2 FQNNGV. V gave up 5 bases and J gave up 9 bases, with 11 bases separating them. For the CDR3, the DNA is TGTGCCAGCAGCCCGAGGCGCGGTGAGCAGTTCTTC. This gives the protein CASSPRRGEQFF.

In this sample, this clonotype turned up a few times. The chain recombines TRBV27 with TRBJ1-4; D unresolved. There are 16 residues in the CDR3. The germline V gene has CDR1 MNHEY and CDR2 SMNVEV (reference sequence). The germline V and J ends were trimmed by 6 bases and 3 bases, with 17 bases remaining between them. This CDR3 reads CASSPRLGFPNEKLFF. CDR3 in DNA: TGTGCCAGCAGCCCCCGCCTGGGTTTCCCTAATGAAAAACTGTTTTTT.

The table lists this clonotype with many counts. The chain recombines TRBV28 with TRBJ2-7, with 12 bases aligning to TRBD1. CDR3 length: 16 amino acids. The ends lost 2 bases at V and 6 bases at J; junction bases unmatched: 8. Germline lookup yields CDR1 MDHEN and CDR2 SYDVKM. DNA of the CDR3: TGTGCCAGCAGTTTACGGCTTGGGACAGGGGGCACCGAGCAGTACTTC. Translated: CASSLRLGTGGTEQYF. The variable domain in full, completed from reference TRBV28 and TRBJ2-7, reads DVKVTQSSRYLVKRTGEKVFLECVQDMDHENMFWYRQDPGLGLRLIYFSYDVKMKEKGDIPEGYSVSREKKERFSLILESASTNQTSMYLCASSLRLGTGGTEQYFGPGTRLTVT.

The chain employs TRBV6-5 and TRBJ1-5; D is possibly TRBD1 (6 bases). The length of the CDR3 is 13 residues. V dropped 2 bases and J dropped 5 bases, with 7 bases sitting between them. Germline V CDR1 and CDR2: MNHEY, SVGAGI. The CDR3 sequence: CASSYRGDQPQHF. The CDR3, as DNA: TGTGCCAGCAGTTACAGGGGGGATCAGCCCCAGCATTTT.

At least ten counts were recorded for this clonotype. The rearrangement uses TRBV20-1 and TRBJ1-1, with 9 bases that match TRBD1. CDR1 DFQATT and CDR2 SNEGSKA come from the germline V gene (reference sequence). This CDR3 contains 18 residues. Trimming cost V 1 base and J 3 bases; bases outside gene matches: 15. CDR3 in DNA: TGCAGTGCTAGAGTCCTCGATCCGGGACAGGGTGCGGACACTGAAGCTTTCTTT. It encodes CSARVLDPGQGADTEAFF.

This chain links TRBV5-1 with TRBJ2-3, with 8 bases fitting TRBD2. Per the germline V gene, CDR1 is SGHRS and CDR2 is YFSETQ. Trimming at V came to 3 bases and at J to 5 bases, leaving 2 bases not matched to a gene. The CDR3 has 13 amino acids. The CDR3 spells CASSSGGRDTQYF. DNA for the CDR3: TGCGCCAGCAGCTCGGGGGGGCGAGATACGCAGTATTTT.

This clonotype has a count of ten or more. The V and J genes are TRBV2 and TRBJ2-2; D might be TRBD2 (6 bases). The CDR3 runs to 13 residues. V was pared by 8 bases and J by 6 bases, with 13 bases between. Per germline, CDR1 SNHLY and CDR2 FYNNEI. In nucleotides, the CDR3 is TGTGCCAGCGCGGACTATCGTCCCGGGGAGCTGTTTTTT. It codes for CASADYRPGELFF.

By share, this clonotype counts as medium-sized. This sequence joins TRBV29-1 and TRBJ2-7; D is perhaps TRBD1 or TRBD2 (6 bases each). CDR3 size: 14 residues. The V gene lost 6 bases and the J gene lost 7 bases, with 22 bases spanning the gap. CDR1 and CDR2 (germline): SQVTM, ANQGSEA. CDR3 amino acids: CSVKGANRAGEQYF. As DNA, the CDR3 is TGCAGCGTCAAGGGAGCCAACAGGGCGGGAGAGCAGTACTTC.